Below, one T cell receptor (beta chain) is given with its context. This sample was taken from a study of blood T cell repertoires in COVID-19. On the study more broadly: Acute-phase and convalescent COVID-19 samples originated in the United States, Italy and Spain. Sources were T cells, B-cell-depleted T cells, or PBMCs; the material itself was cDNA or gDNA.

Cohorts were assigned according to the clinical history that participants reported. In the source study's methods: From reference gene primer amplification, estimates of nucleated cell counts were derived. Assay used: immunoSEQ multiplex PCR; TCRdb lists only in-frame clones, some missing. That table furnishes V, J and clone size, whereas the DNA furnished D and trimming. The sample holds about 190,000 clones, about 88% seen once. The CDR3 consists of 15 residues. V was pared by 3 bases and J by 0 bases, with 12 bases between. The V gene's germline CDR1 is MNHEY and CDR2 SMNVEV (reference sequence). The clonotype comes from a woman aged 40-49 years in a cohort exposed to, infected with or recovered from COVID-19 (not recorded which). The specimen sequenced was PBMCs or T cells enriched from blood (not recorded which). J is TRBJ2-7 and V is TRBV27; tentatively, D is TRBD1 (6 bases). The CDR3 region is CASSFETGSSYEQYF. CDR3 sequence (DNA): TGTGCCAGCAGTTTCGAAACAGGGAGCTCCTACGAGCAGTACTTC.